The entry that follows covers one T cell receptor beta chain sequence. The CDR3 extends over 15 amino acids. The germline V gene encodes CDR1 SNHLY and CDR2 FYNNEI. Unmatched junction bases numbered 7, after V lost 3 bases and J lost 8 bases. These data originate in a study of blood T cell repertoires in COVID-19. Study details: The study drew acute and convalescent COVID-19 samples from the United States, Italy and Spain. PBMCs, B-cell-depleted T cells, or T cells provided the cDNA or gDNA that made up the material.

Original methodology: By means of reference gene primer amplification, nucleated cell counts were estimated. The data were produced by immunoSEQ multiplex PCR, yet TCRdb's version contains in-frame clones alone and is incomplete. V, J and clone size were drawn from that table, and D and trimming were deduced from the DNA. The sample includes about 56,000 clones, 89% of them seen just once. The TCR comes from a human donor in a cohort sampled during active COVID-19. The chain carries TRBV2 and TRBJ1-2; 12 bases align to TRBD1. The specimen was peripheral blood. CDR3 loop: CASSDDGTGGVGYTF. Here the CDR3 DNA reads TGTGCCAGCAGTGATGATGGGACAGGGGGCGTCGGCTACACCTTC. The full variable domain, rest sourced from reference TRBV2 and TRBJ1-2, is EPEVTQTPSHQVTQMGQEVILRCVPISNHLYFYWYRQILGQKVEFLVSFYNNEISEKSEIFDDQFSVERPDGSNFTLKIRSTKLEDSAMYFCASSDDGTGGVGYTFGSGTRLTVV.